Below are 28 T cell receptor beta chains sequenced from a single sample in a study of regulatory T cells in long-lasting Graves disease. Assembly of TCR beta libraries relied on iRepertoire HTBI primers together with Arm-PCR of CDR3 regions. MiXCR, applied by TCRdb to the multiplex PCR reads, yields one record per CDR3 protein. The table records roughly 610,000 distinct CDR3 sequences, 15% to 20% of them present only once. Regarding time point: newly diagnosed GD, antithyroid drugs for less than 3 months. Isolated PBMC RNA provided the starting material for the TCR library. The same data also contributed to another study, on T cells in Graves' hyperthyroidism and ophthalmopathy.

The sample was peripheral blood mononuclear cells (PBMCs), taken at new diagnosis, from a patient treated with antithyroid drugs. Every receptor here comes from a young man with Graves disease.

V and J are TRBV19 and TRBJ1-5, with a possible D match to TRBD1 (5 bases). Germline CDR1 reads LNHDA; CDR2 reads SQIVND (reference sequence). CDR3 length: 14 amino acids. Trimming removed 5 bases at V and 6 bases at J, with 14 bases between. CDR3 DNA: TGTGCCAGTAGTCCTTCGGTGACAGCTCAGCCCCAGCATTTT. This sequence encodes CASSPSVTAQPQHF.

This clonotype was seen repeatedly, ten times or more. The chain joins TRBV2 to TRBJ2-1; D gene uncertain. The CDR3 runs 13 residues. Germline-derived CDR1 and CDR2 are SNHLY and FYNNEI. V was cut by 5 bases and J by 2 bases, with 7 bases left in between. The CDR3 reads CASSTNPYNEQFF. The CDR3 DNA follows: TGTGCCAGCAGTACCAACCCCTACAATGAGCAGTTCTTC.

A remark on this clonotype: A single base separates this from a much larger clone, so it may be a read error. The rearrangement joins TRBV2 to TRBJ1-2, with D unresolved. The CDR3 runs 13 residues. From germline, CDR1 is SNHLY and CDR2 FYNNEI. CDR3 sequence reads: CASCEDVIHGYTF. The CDR3 DNA sequence: TGTGCCAGCTGTGAAGACGTAATTCATGGCTACACCTTC.

The gene calls are TRBV30 and TRBJ2-7; 10 nucleotides agree with TRBD2. Germline V gene lookup returns CDR1 GTSNPN and CDR2 SVGIG (reference sequence). Trimming removed 0 bases from V and 6 bases from J; junction bases left unmatched: 5. The CDR3 length is 14 residues. DNA for the CDR3: TGTGCCTGGAGTGTAGTTGTAGCGGGAGGCGAGCAGTACTTC. Its protein product is CAWSVVVAGGEQYF. Together with reference TRBV30 and TRBJ2-7, the CDR3 gives the full variable domain: SQTIHQWPATLVQPVGSPLSLECTVEGTSNPNLYWYRQAAGRGLQLLFYSVGIGQISSEVPQNLSASRPQDRQFILSSKKLLLSDSGFYLCAWSVVVAGGEQYFGPGTRLTVT.

This clonotype was detected many times. CDR3 bases: TGTGCCAGCAGTTACTCGTGGGGACAGTCCTACAATGAGCAGTTCTTC. This codes for CASSYSWGQSYNEQFF. The chain recombines TRBV6-2 or TRBV6-3 with TRBJ2-1; the match to TRBD1 covers 7 bases. After removal of 0 bases from V and 1 base from J, the junction contained 3 bases not matched to a gene. Germline loops: CDR1 MNHEY, CDR2 SVGEGT. CDR3 size: 16 residues.

This clonotype has a count of ten or more. V gene TRBV30 combines with J gene TRBJ2-1, with 9 bases identical to TRBD2. This CDR3 comprises 12 residues. CDR1 is GTSNPN and CDR2 is SVGIG in the germline V gene (reference sequence). Trimming removed 3 bases from V and 8 bases from J; junction bases left unmatched: 2. In DNA form, the CDR3 reads TGTGCCTGGAGGGGACTAGCAGATGAGCAGTTCTTC. This sequence encodes CAWRGLADEQFF. The variable domain in full, with the rest retrieved from reference TRBV30 and TRBJ2-1, is SQTIHQWPATLVQPVGSPLSLECTVEGTSNPNLYWYRQAAGRGLQLLFYSVGIGQISSEVPQNLSASRPQDRQFILSSKKLLLSDSGFYLCAWRGLADEQFFGPGTRLTVL.

This clonotype was seen more than once but under ten times. The V call is TRBV14, the J call TRBJ2-1, with D possibly TRBD1 on 6 matching bases. Germline-derived CDR1 and CDR2 are SGHDN and FVKESK. This CDR3 has 13 residues. V was trimmed by 3 bases and J by 5 bases, leaving 8 bases between them. In nucleotides, the CDR3 is TGTGCCAGCAGCCACCAGGGGAACAATGAGCAGTTCTTC. Protein sequence: CASSHQGNNEQFF. The variable domain in full, with the rest retrieved from reference TRBV14 and TRBJ2-1, is EAGVTQFPSHSVIEKGQTVTLRCDPISGHDNLYWYRRVMGKEIKFLLHFVKESKQDESGMPNNRFLAERTGGTYSTLKVQPAELEDSGVYFCASSHQGNNEQFFGPGTRLTVL.

The chain uses TRBV7-9 and TRBJ2-2; possibly TRBD1 or TRBD2 for D (5 bases each). V lost 0 bases and J lost 1, with 6 bases in between. The germline V gene encodes CDR1 SEHNR and CDR2 FQNEAQ (reference sequence). The CDR3 is made up of 15 amino acids. This chain's CDR3 is CASSLARGNTGELFF. DNA of the CDR3: TGTGCCAGCAGCTTAGCGAGGGGGAACACCGGGGAGCTGTTTTTT. Full variable domain (remainder filled in from reference TRBV7-9 and TRBJ2-2): DTGVSQNPRHKITKRGQNVTFRCDPISEHNRLYWYRQTLGQGPEFLTYFQNEAQLEKSRLLSDRFSAERPKGSFSTLEIQRTEQGDSAMYLCASSLARGNTGELFFGEGSRLTVL.

This clonotype has only a few counts. CDR3 sequence reads: CASSNKGGTSGGFRETQYF. DNA of the CDR3: TGTGCCAGCAGCAATAAGGGGGGTACTAGCGGGGGATTTAGAGAGACCCAGTACTTC. The chain has TRBV6-2 or TRBV6-3 and TRBJ2-5; 11 nucleotides align to TRBD2. Losses at the gene ends were 6 bases for V and 4 bases for J; bases not matched to a gene: 19. Germline CDR1 MNHEY, CDR2 SVGEGT. The CDR3 covers 19 residues.

This clonotype was counted many times. The V call is TRBV12-3 or TRBV12-4, the J call TRBJ2-5; 7 positions match TRBD2. CDR3 size: 15 residues. The V and J ends lost 5 bases and 0 bases, in that order; junction bases with no gene match: 6. The CDR3 DNA follows: TGTGCCAGCAGTCCTCAGCGGGGCTACCAAGAGACCCAGTACTTC. Amino acids: CASSPQRGYQETQYF.

The chain is built from TRBV20-1 and TRBJ2-5; D tentatively fits TRBD1 or TRBD2 (7 bases each). The CDR3 extends over 16 amino acids. Trimming stripped 0 bases from V and 5 bases from J, with 19 bases between. Germline V gene sequence: CDR1 DFQATT, CDR2 SNEGSKA (reference sequence). The CDR3 region has the DNA TGCAGTGCTAGAGACCCAGGGGGGGCGCCGGGGGAGACCCAGTACTTC. It yields the protein CSARDPGGAPGETQYF.

In this sample, this clonotype turned up many times. The rearrangement joins TRBV5-1 to TRBJ1-1, with D perhaps matching TRBD1 (6 bases). Germline CDR1 is SGHRS and CDR2 is YFSETQ. V was cut by 2 bases and J by 7 bases, with 12 bases left in between. This CDR3 comprises 13 residues. CDR3 in DNA: TGCGCCAGCAGCTTAGACACACAGGGTGAAGCTTTCTTT. It codes for CASSLDTQGEAFF.

This clonotype was observed many times. V usage is TRBV5-1 and J usage is TRBJ2-1; 9 nucleotides line up with TRBD1. This CDR3 spans 14 amino acids. V shed 5 bases and J 9 bases; nucleotides not matched to a gene: 9. CDR1 is SGHRS and CDR2 is YFSETQ in the germline V gene. The CDR3 sequence is CASSWTGAGAEQFF. The DNA for the CDR3 is TGCGCCAGCAGTTGGACAGGGGCCGGGGCTGAGCAGTTCTTC.

This clonotype has at least ten counts. The chain recombines TRBV3-1 with TRBJ1-1, with a tentative D call TRBD1 (5 bases). The germline CDR1 and CDR2 sequences are LGHDT and YNNKEL (reference sequence). The CDR3 runs 15 residues. Trimming shortened V by 0 bases and J by 1 base, and 9 bases separated the two germline ends. Here the CDR3 reads CASSQEAGRNTEAFF. The CDR3 bases are TGTGCCAGCAGCCAAGAAGCAGGGCGGAACACTGAAGCTTTCTTT.

This clonotype has just a few counts. The DNA of the CDR3 is TGTGCCAGCAGCTCCCTTTCTTATACGCAGTATTTT. It translates to CASSSLSYTQYF. The J gene is TRBJ2-3, the V gene TRBV7-2, with D unresolved. V was shortened by 4 bases and J by 7 bases, with 9 bases between the two germline ends. Germline V gene sequence: CDR1 SGHTA, CDR2 FQGNSA. The CDR3 is 12 amino acids.

This clonotype was seen repeatedly, ten times or more. The CDR3 loop reads CASRPTGVRTGELFF. CDR3 nucleotides: TGTGCCAGCAGGCCCACTGGAGTCAGGACCGGGGAGCTGTTTTTT. The V and J genes are TRBV3-1 and TRBJ2-2; no definite D call. Germline V gene sequence: CDR1 LGHDT, CDR2 YNNKEL (reference sequence). There are 15 residues in the CDR3. The germline V and J ends were trimmed by 6 bases and 5 bases, with 16 bases remaining between them. The full variable domain, its missing parts supplied by reference TRBV3-1 and TRBJ2-2, is DTAVSQTPKYLVTQMGNDKSIKCEQNLGHDTMYWYKQDSKKFLKIMFSYNNKELIINETVPNRFSPKSPDKAHLNLHINSLELGDSAVYFCASRPTGVRTGELFFGEGSRLTVL.

The table lists this clonotype with many counts. The chain links TRBV29-1 to TRBJ2-3; 11 bases agree with TRBD2. V lost 0 bases, J lost 1 base, and 3 bases stayed unmatched. The CDR3 runs to 16 residues. Germline-derived CDR1 and CDR2 are SQVTM and ANQGSEA. CDR3 bases: TGCAGCGTTGAAGAACCGGGACTAGCGGGCACAGATACGCAGTATTTT. This codes for CSVEEPGLAGTDTQYF.

This clonotype was recorded at least ten times. The chain links TRBV7-2 to TRBJ2-7, with unresolved D. Trimming left V 5 bases short and J 6 bases short, with 11 bases between. This CDR3 has 12 amino acids. The V gene's germline CDR1 is SGHTA and CDR2 FQGNSA. CDR3 sequence: CASSPVRVEQYF. CDR3 in DNA: TGTGCCAGCAGCCCCGTCCGGGTCGAGCAGTACTTC.

This clonotype was recorded at least ten times. The chain uses TRBV18 and TRBJ2-2; 8 bases agree with TRBD1. The V gene end was trimmed by 4 bases and the J gene end by 1 base; junction bases not matched to a gene: 2. Looked up from germline, CDR1 is KGHSH and CDR2 is LQKENI. This CDR3 region has 15 residues. The CDR3 nucleotides read TGTGCCAGCTCACAAGGGACAGGGAACACCGGGGAGCTGTTTTTT. Its protein product is CASSQGTGNTGELFF.

The J gene is TRBJ2-1, the V gene TRBV12-3 or TRBV12-4, with 8 bases fitting TRBD1. J gave up 8 bases and V 3 bases, and 12 bases lay outside the gene matches. The CDR3 has 16 amino acids. In DNA form, the CDR3 reads TGTGCCAGCAGTTTTTGGCAGGGGGCTTCACGCGATGAGCAGTTCTTC. As protein: CASSFWQGASRDEQFF.

The chain joins TRBV4-1 to TRBJ2-1; TRBD1 might be the D (5 bases). The CDR3 is 13 amino acids. Per the germline V gene, CDR1 is MGHRA and CDR2 is YSYEKL. The V and J ends lost 8 bases and 2 bases respectively, with 10 bases between them. CDR3 DNA: TGCGCCAGCGGGGCTGCAACCTACAATGAGCAGTTCTTC. Residues: CASGAATYNEQFF.

V usage is TRBV20-1 and J usage is TRBJ1-5; a weak D match, TRBD1 (5 bases). The CDR3 sequence is 13 residues long. Per the germline V gene, CDR1 is DFQATT and CDR2 is SNEGSKA (reference sequence). With 3 bases removed from V and 2 bases from J, the gap between germline ends came to 8 bases. CDR3 sequence reads: CSARAGGNQPQHF. CDR3 coding DNA: TGCAGTGCTAGGGCGGGGGGCAATCAGCCCCAGCATTTT.

This clonotype was seen a handful of times. The chain employs TRBV9 and TRBJ2-7, with 8 bases identical to TRBD2. This CDR3 is built from 13 residues. Germline-derived CDR1 and CDR2 are SGDLS and YYNGEE. Trimming removed 3 bases from V and 9 bases from J; junction bases left unmatched: 8. The CDR3: CASSAGTRNRQYF. CDR3 nucleotide sequence: TGTGCCAGCAGCGCCGGGACTAGAAATAGGCAGTACTTC.

This clonotype showed up just a few times. The CDR3 sequence: CAWSTLDTIYF. The CDR3 DNA follows: TGTGCCTGGAGTACGTTAGACACCATATATTTT. This chain connects TRBV30 to TRBJ1-3; D not certain. This CDR3 is built from 11 residues. Trimming removed 2 bases from V and 8 bases from J, with 7 bases in between. Germline lookup yields CDR1 GTSNPN and CDR2 SVGIG (reference sequence). The whole variable domain, filled in from reference TRBV30 and TRBJ1-3, reads SQTIHQWPATLVQPVGSPLSLECTVEGTSNPNLYWYRQAAGRGLQLLFYSVGIGQISSEVPQNLSASRPQDRQFILSSKKLLLSDSGFYLCAWSTLDTIYFGEGSWLTVV.

The chain recombines TRBV2 with TRBJ2-3; a weak D match, TRBD1 (6 bases). V lost 6 bases to trimming and J lost 0 bases, with 16 bases between them. The CDR3 sequence is 16 residues long. Germline lookup yields CDR1 SNHLY and CDR2 FYNNEI. The CDR3 spells CASRTGDRASTDTQYF. DNA for the CDR3: TGTGCCAGCAGGACAGGAGATCGTGCTAGCACAGATACGCAGTATTTT.

This clonotype occurred many times. CDR3 region: CASSDNRGETQYF. The DNA of the CDR3 is TGTGCCAGCAGCGACAACAGGGGAGAGACCCAGTACTTC. The chain has TRBV11-1 and TRBJ2-5, with 7 nucleotides matching TRBD1. The CDR3 covers 13 residues. The ends lost 5 bases at V and 4 bases at J; junction bases unmatched: 4. Germline loops: CDR1 SGHAT, CDR2 FQDESV (reference sequence).

The chain links TRBV7-3 to TRBJ1-1; D is undetermined. V was shortened by 1 base and J by 5 bases, with 11 bases between the two germline ends. The CDR3 totals 14 residues. Germline V lookup: CDR1 SGHTA, CDR2 FQGTGA. Here the CDR3 reads CASSLSPGVTEAFF. As DNA, the CDR3 is TGTGCCAGCAGCTTAAGTCCCGGGGTTACTGAAGCTTTCTTT.

The chain carries TRBV5-1 and TRBJ1-5; a possible D gene is TRBD1 (5 bases). CDR1 and CDR2 (germline): SGHRS, YFSETQ. V was pared by 4 bases and J by 6 bases, with 17 bases between. The CDR3 totals 15 residues. The CDR3 spells CASSLHTGRGQPQHF. The CDR3 DNA reads as TGCGCCAGCAGCCTACATACAGGCCGGGGTCAGCCCCAGCATTTT.